This record looks at one T cell receptor beta chain sequence and its context. Its recognized antigen is unknown. Base qualities were left out, and no much larger clone turns up one base away. The time point label here, explained by the study, means: healthy volunteer bleed at 6 weeks. Total RNA was isolated from unfractionated whole blood collected in Tempus Blood RNA tubes. Roughly five healthy volunteers were used as TCR sequencing controls and were bled at day 0, 2 weeks and 6 weeks. The CDR3 starts with the cysteine, ends with the phenylalanine, and has 16 residues. The retained sequence is limited to the CDR3, 48 bases, with the frame set at the first base. The germline V end is reduced by 5 bases and the J end by 0 bases; junction bases left unmatched: 4. This entry is derived from a study of human T cells and chemical hapten exposure (dated by TCRdb to about 2021). For context, the study as a whole: The libraries were sequenced as a pool, and the TCR yield per sample differed mostly because of small variations in library volumes within the pool. From each blood RNA sample, both TCR alpha and TCR beta chains were sequenced. Peripheral blood TCR repertoire changes were tracked in vivo in alopecia patients during primary and secondary sensitization to the hapten diphenylcyclopropenone (DPC).

Library generation was performed with RACE. TCRdb names NextSeq 500 as the instrument used. Library preparation attached unique molecular identifiers to individual cDNA molecules for quantitative, reproducible TCR counting. In the paper's pipeline: A median of about 100,000 TCRs per sample was observed, with a range of about 23,224 to 690,600. V, J and CDR3 annotation of the TCR reads was carried out using the Decombinator software suite. For PS versus PT1 abundance plots, all samples were subsampled to the same number of TCRs (28,000). TCRs were defined as expanded if absent before sensitization and observed at least eight times at the 2-week time point. In TCRdb, the public reads were trimmed at Q25 with fastp and aligned with MiXCR, with productive beta chains retained. All rows with the same CDR3 protein become a single entry with the most common DNA and genes. The V and J calls here are based on TCRdb, not the publication. Across this sample there are fewer than 40,000 distinct CDR3 sequences, with roughly 5.4% seen only once. The top ten constitute about 13% of the sample.

Study-wide findings and limitations: No change with DPC sensitization was found in the number of TCRs above 1 in 1000 frequency, and no evidence of global repertoire structure alterations was found. Repeated subsampling changed both the strength of the expansion versus patch-test correlation and the threshold at which that correlation became significant.

The sequence joins TRBV12-3 or TRBV12-4 to TRBJ2-3; 11 central bases correspond to TRBD2. The source is a human donor in good health. Some clones in this sample may be carry-over from other donors' samples. The sample was whole blood. The DNA sequence is as follows: TGTGCCAGCAGTCTCGGGACTAGCGGAAGCACAGATACGCAGTATTTT. It specifies CASSLGTSGSTDTQYF.